This T cell receptor (beta chain) stems from a study of shared clonotypes between healthy human individuals. Study conclusions and caveats: Sorted-subset samples were not fully sequenced, rarefaction indicated.

Profiled with immunoSEQ multiplex PCR; TCRdb holds only in-frame clones, not every one. The sample lists about 870,000 clones, almost 95% occurring once. CD45RO-negative cells were positively selected for CCR7, leaving out terminally differentiated effector memory CD45RA+ cells. About this clone itself: Its antigen is undetermined.

Sequencing was performed on naive CD8+ T cells sorted from blood. The sequence was collected from a man aged 30 to 45 in good health.

The CDR3 region is CASSYAGGSNTGELFF. CDR3 coding DNA: TGTGCCAGCAGCTATGCGGGAGGATCGAACACCGGGGAGCTGTTTTTT. The V gene is TRBV11-3, the J gene TRBJ2-2, with 8 bases identical to TRBD2. The V gene's germline CDR1 is SGHNT and CDR2 YENEEA. Trimming cost V 4 bases and J 0 bases; bases outside gene matches: 4. This CDR3 has 16 residues.